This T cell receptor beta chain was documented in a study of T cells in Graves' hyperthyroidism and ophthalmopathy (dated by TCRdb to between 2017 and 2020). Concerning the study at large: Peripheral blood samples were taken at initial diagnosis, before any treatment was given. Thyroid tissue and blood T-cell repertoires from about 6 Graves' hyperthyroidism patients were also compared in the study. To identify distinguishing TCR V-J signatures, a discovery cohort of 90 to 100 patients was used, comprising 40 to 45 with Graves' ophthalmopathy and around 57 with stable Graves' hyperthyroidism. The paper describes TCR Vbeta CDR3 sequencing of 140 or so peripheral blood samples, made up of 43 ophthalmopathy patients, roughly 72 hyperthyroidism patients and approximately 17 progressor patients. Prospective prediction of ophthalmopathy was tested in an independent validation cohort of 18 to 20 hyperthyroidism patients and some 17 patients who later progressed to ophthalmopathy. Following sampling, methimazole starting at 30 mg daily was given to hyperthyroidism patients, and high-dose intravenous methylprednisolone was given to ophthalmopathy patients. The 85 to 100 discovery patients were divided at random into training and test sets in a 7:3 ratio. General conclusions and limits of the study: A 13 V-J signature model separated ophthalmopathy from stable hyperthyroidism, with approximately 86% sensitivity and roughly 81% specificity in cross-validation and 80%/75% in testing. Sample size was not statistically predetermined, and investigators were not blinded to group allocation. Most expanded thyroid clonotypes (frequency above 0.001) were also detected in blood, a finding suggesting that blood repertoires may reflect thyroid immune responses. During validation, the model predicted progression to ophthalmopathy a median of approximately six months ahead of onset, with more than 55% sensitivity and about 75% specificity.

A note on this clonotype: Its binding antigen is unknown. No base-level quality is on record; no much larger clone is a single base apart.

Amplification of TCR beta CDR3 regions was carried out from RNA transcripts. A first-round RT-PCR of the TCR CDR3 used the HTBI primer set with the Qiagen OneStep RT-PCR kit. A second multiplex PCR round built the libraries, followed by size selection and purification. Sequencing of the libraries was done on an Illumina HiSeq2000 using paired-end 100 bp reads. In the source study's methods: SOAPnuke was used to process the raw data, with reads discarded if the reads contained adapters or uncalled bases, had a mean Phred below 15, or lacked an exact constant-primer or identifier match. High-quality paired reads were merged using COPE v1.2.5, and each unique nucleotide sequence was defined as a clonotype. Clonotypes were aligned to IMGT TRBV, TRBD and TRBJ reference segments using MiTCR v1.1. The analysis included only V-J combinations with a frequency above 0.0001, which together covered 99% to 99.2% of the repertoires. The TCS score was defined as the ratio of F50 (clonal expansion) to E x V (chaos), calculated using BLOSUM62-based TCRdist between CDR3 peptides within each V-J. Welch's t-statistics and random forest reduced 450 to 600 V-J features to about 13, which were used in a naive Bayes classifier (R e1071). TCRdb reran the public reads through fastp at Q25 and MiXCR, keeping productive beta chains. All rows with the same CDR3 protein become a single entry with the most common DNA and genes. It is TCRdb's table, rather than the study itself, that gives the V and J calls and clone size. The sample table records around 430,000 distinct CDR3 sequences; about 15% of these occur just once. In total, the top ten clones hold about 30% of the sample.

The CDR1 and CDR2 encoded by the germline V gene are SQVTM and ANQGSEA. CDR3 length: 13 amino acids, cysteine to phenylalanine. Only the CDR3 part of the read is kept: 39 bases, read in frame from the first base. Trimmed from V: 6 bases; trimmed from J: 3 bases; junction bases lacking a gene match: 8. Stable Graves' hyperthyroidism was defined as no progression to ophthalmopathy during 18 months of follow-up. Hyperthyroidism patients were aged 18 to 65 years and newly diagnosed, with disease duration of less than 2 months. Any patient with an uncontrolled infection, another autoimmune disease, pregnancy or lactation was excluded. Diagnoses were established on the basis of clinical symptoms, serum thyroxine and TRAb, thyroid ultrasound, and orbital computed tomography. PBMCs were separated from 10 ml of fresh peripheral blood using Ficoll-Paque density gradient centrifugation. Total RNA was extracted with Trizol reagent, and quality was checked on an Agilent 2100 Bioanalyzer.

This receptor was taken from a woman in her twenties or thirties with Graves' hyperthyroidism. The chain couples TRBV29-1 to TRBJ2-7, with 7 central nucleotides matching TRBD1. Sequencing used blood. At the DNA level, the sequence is TGCAGCGTATTGGGTTCAGGGGGCTACGAGCAGTACTTC. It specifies CSVLGSGGYEQYF.